This T cell receptor (beta chain) was sequenced for a study of radiotherapy plus CTLA-4 blockade in lung cancer. TCRdb keeps only in-frame clones here, not all; method: immunoSEQ multiplex PCR. The sample carries tens of thousands of clones, 60% to 80% recorded once. This CDR3 is 16 amino acids long. The V gene's germline CDR1 is SGHTS and CDR2 YDEGEE. V was pared by 4 bases and J by 0 bases, with 9 bases of the junction left unmatched. The chain uses TRBV5-8 and TRBJ2-7; 8 bases match TRBD1. Sequencing was performed on peripheral blood, taken from a patient treated with radiotherapy plus ipilimumab. The origin of this receptor is a human donor with non-small cell lung cancer whose response to radiotherapy plus ipilimumab could not be evaluated. Written as DNA, the CDR3 is TGTGCCAGCAGCCGGTTCCAGGGGGCAGGCTCCTACGAGCAGTACTTC. It specifies CASSRFQGAGSYEQYF.